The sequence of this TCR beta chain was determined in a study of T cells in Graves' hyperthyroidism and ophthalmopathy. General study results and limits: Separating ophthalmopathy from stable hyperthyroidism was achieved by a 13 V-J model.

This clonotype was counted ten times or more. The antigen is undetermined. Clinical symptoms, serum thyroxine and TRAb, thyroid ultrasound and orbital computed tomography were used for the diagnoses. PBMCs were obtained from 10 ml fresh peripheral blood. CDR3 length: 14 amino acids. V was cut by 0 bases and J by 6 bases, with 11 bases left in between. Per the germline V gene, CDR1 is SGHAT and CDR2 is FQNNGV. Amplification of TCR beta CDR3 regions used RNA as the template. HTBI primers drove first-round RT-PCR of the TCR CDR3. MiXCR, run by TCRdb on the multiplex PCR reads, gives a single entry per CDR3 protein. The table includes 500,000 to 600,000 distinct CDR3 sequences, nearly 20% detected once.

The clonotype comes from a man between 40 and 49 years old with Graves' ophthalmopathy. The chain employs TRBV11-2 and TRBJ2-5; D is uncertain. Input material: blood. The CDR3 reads CASSLDRAGQTQYF. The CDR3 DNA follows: TGTGCCAGCAGCTTAGATAGGGCTGGGCAGACCCAGTACTTC. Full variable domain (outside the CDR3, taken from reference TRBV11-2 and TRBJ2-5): EAGVAQSPRYKIIEKRQSVAFWCNPISGHATLYWYQQILGQGPKLLIQFQNNGVVDDSQLPKDRFSAERLKGVDSTLKIQPAKLEDSAVYLCASSLDRAGQTQYFGPGTRLLVL.